The 11 T cell receptor beta chains below were found in one sample sequenced in a study of shared clonotypes between healthy human individuals. Sequencing was performed with immunoSEQ multiplex PCR; in TCRdb, only in-frame clones are kept and a portion is missing. This table has around 500,000 clones, roughly 80% appearing once. Material for sequencing was PBMCs. These receptor sequences come from a woman aged 40-49 years in good health. Some clones in this sample may be carry-over from other donors' samples.

This rearrangement joins TRBV10-3 to TRBJ2-7, with D perhaps matching TRBD2 (6 bases). Germline CDR1 reads ENHRY; CDR2 reads SYGVKD. The CDR3 sequence is 13 residues long. Trimming pared 5 bases from V and 0 bases from J, leaving 8 bases between. CDR3 loop: CAISSGLSYEQYF. For the CDR3, the DNA is TGTGCCATCAGTTCGGGACTCTCCTACGAGCAGTACTTC.

J is TRBJ2-3 and V is TRBV9, with 10 bases aligning to TRBD2. Germline CDR1 SGDLS, CDR2 YYNGEE. The CDR3 totals 16 residues. V trimming: 3 bases; J trimming: 1 base; junction bases outside the gene matches: 5. The CDR3 nucleotides read TGTGCCAGCAGCGCGTCCGGGACTAGCGGCACAGATACGCAGTATTTT. Encoded protein: CASSASGTSGTDTQYF.

The CDR3 sequence: CASSLGPEMGYEQYF. As DNA, the CDR3 is TGTGCCAGCAGCTTAGGTCCAGAAATGGGCTACGAGCAGTACTTC. V usage is TRBV7-9 and J usage is TRBJ2-7; D gene uncertain. Germline V lookup: CDR1 SEHNR, CDR2 FQNEAQ (reference sequence). The CDR3 spans 15 residues. V was shortened by 1 base and J by 3 bases, with 13 bases between the two germline ends.

With respect to this clone: Only one base separates this from a far larger clonotype, so it likely reflects a read error. Other DNA sequences of this sample code for an identical CDR3. The chain has TRBV11-3 and TRBJ2-5; 11 bases agree with TRBD2. The CDR3 has 16 amino acids. Germline loops: CDR1 SGHNT, CDR2 YENEEA. The CDR3 coding sequence is TGCGCCAGCAGCTCCGGGACTAGCGGCCAGTCGGAGACCCAGTACTTC. It encodes CASSSGTSGQSETQYF.

Regarding this clone: Distinct nucleotide sequences in the sample also encode this CDR3. The chain employs TRBV4-3 and TRBJ1-4, with D uncertain. Trimming stripped 0 bases from V and 8 bases from J, with 7 bases between. The CDR3 totals 13 residues. Germline V gene lookup returns CDR1 LGHNA and CDR2 YSLEER. CDR3 amino acids: CASSQDSGEKLFF. CDR3 in DNA: TGCGCCAGCAGCCAAGATTCGGGGGAAAAACTGTTTTTT.

The CDR3 spells CAWSPSDTQYF. CDR3 coding DNA: TGTGCCTGGAGTCCCTCGGATACGCAGTATTTT. The rearrangement uses TRBV30 and TRBJ2-3; D unresolved. The germline V gene encodes CDR1 GTSNPN and CDR2 SVGIG (reference sequence). V was trimmed by 2 bases and J by 6 bases, leaving 6 bases between them. The CDR3 runs 11 residues.

CDR3 nucleotide sequence: TGTGCCAGCAGTTCCCTCCCACAGGGCCACTATGGCTACACCTTC. Its protein is CASSSLPQGHYGYTF. The V and J genes are TRBV27 and TRBJ1-2, with TRBD1 as a possible D gene (6 bases). With 4 bases removed from V and 3 bases from J, the gap between germline ends came to 15 bases. Germline CDR1 MNHEY, CDR2 SMNVEV (reference sequence). CDR3 length: 15 residues.

Remarks on this clone: A far bigger clonotype differs at one base, so this is likely a read error. The chain links TRBV18 to TRBJ1-1; D not certain. The CDR3 covers 13 residues. The germline V gene encodes CDR1 KGHSH and CDR2 LQKENI. This chain's CDR3 is CASSLYMWTEASF. CDR3 DNA sequence: TGTGCCAGCTCATTATACATGTGGACTGAAGCTTCCTTT.

This clone has at least ten counts. This sample also contains other DNA sequences that code for the same CDR3. The DNA of the CDR3 is TGCGCCAGCAGCCAAGATCCCCTGACAGGGAAATCGTCCGAGCAGTACTTC. As protein: CASSQDPLTGKSSEQYF. The V call is TRBV4-1, the J call TRBJ2-7, with 7 positions matching TRBD1. CDR3 length equals 17 residues. The junction had 14 bases not matched to a gene; V was cut back by 0 bases and J by 6 bases. The germline CDR1 and CDR2 sequences are MGHRA and YSYEKL.

The chain links TRBV19 to TRBJ1-4, with 8 bases matching TRBD1. J gave up 6 bases and V 7 bases, and 7 bases lay outside the gene matches. CDR3 length: 14 residues. Germline V gene sequence: CDR1 LNHDA, CDR2 SQIVND (reference sequence). The CDR3 sequence is CASTRQGRYEKLFF. CDR3 DNA: TGTGCCAGTACAAGACAGGGGCGGTATGAAAAACTGTTTTTT.

The chain uses TRBV18 and TRBJ2-7; 12 nucleotides agree with TRBD1. The junction had 12 bases not matched to a gene; V was cut back by 6 bases and J by 6 bases. Germline V gene sequence: CDR1 KGHSH, CDR2 LQKENI. The CDR3 is made up of 16 amino acids. As DNA, the CDR3 is TGTGCCAGCTCGCCTAACCCGGGACAGGGGGCTCGCGAGCAGTACTTC. This sequence encodes CASSPNPGQGAREQYF. Full variable domain (rest looked up from reference TRBV18 and TRBJ2-7): NAGVMQNPRHLVRRRGQEARLRCSPMKGHSHVYWYRQLPEEGLKFMVYLQKENIIDESGMPKERFSAEFPKEGPSILRIQQVVRGDSAAYFCASSPNPGQGAREQYFGPGTRLTVT.